This T cell receptor beta chain stems from a study of shared clonotypes between healthy human individuals. Study summary: Donors consisted of a couple of women and a few men between 18 and 49.

Germline loops: CDR1 SGHRS, CDR2 YFSETQ. Trimming took off 2 bases at V and 4 bases at J, with 18 bases between the two ends. The CDR3 spans 16 residues. To note about this clone: Its antigen is unidentified.

Study observations and caveats: In general, naive subsets displayed greater estimated richness than memory subsets did.

Produced via immunoSEQ multiplex PCR; TCRdb's table is partial and in-frame only. The repertoire holds more than 2 million clones, with approximately 95% as singletons. The chain has TRBV5-1 and TRBJ1-2, with D uncertain. The clonotype originates from a man between 18 and 29 years old in good health. The sequenced material came from naive CD4+ T cells sorted from blood. Subset given: CD45RA+ positively selected. This CDR3 is CASSLTGSLNSYGYTF. The CDR3 DNA reads TGCGCCAGCAGCTTAACCGGGTCATTAAATTCCTATGGCTACACCTTC.